Listed below are T cell receptor beta chains from one sample, sequenced in a study of blood T cell repertoires in COVID-19. TCRdb keeps only in-frame clones here, not all; method: immunoSEQ multiplex PCR. Counted here are 70,000 to 95,000 clones, around 88% occurring once; the ten biggest clones make up approximately 8.7%. The sequenced sample consisted of peripheral blood. These receptors all come from a woman in her 70s with acute or convalescent COVID-19. Both conserved end residues are part of each CDR3. D genes are given only for firm matches.

v_gene | d_gene | CDR3aa
TRBV11-2 | NA | CASSLEYLSTDTQYF
TRBV19 | TRBD1 | CASSIARGNEKLFF
TRBV6-1 | NA | CASSEDTGSSYEQYF
TRBV27 | TRBD1 | CASSFTGGRPSNEKLFF
TRBV5-1 | TRBD1 | CASRLTGEEPQHF
TRBV19 | TRBD1 | CASREGARSYNSPLHF
TRBV5-1 | NA | CASSLEVGLTGNTIYF
TRBV2 | NA | CASKEGGRGYEQYF
TRBV19 | NA | CASSILLNYGYTF
TRBV9 | TRBD1 | CASSVGTGKGQETQYF
TRBV11-2 | NA | CASSFTANTEAFF
TRBV13 | TRBD2 | CASSQLSGNSQETQYF
TRBV6-1 | NA | CASSENAPGGNTIYF
TRBV4-1 | TRBD1 | CASSQGGTVPKETQYF
TRBV18 | NA | CASSPPRTVSYNEQFF
TRBV4-2 | NA | CASSQRGSSYNEQFF
TRBV5-6 | NA | CASSESGFYEQYF
TRBV28 | NA | CASSLFGRGEAETQYF
TRBV27 | TRBD1 | CASRGTGNTGELFF
TRBV28 | TRBD1 | CASSLWDRQEYEQYF
TRBV13 | NA | CASSLGTGTEQFF
TRBV5-1 | TRBD1 | CASSLGGQGAYEQYF
TRBV19 | TRBD1 | CASRGDRGGNQPQHF
TRBV28 | TRBD2 | CASSLGLEGNEQFF